What follows is one T cell receptor beta chain and its context. This record belongs to a study of cytomegalovirus exposure and HLA in healthy donors. Trimming took 1 base from V and 6 from J, leaving 8 bases between them. Germline CDR1 and CDR2: SGHVS and FNYEAQ. This CDR3 contains 13 residues. The PCR ran on 60 Vbeta and 13 Jbeta primers. Repertoires were generated with immunoSEQ multiplex PCR, while TCRdb's copy carries only in-frame clones and drops some. Of roughly 240,000 clones in the sample, 82% are singletons; the top ten hold 4.5% to 6%. The sequence was collected from a woman aged 40 to 50 in good health and CMV-seropositive. V gene TRBV7-6 combines with J gene TRBJ2-3, with a tentative D call TRBD1 (6 bases). Sequences were obtained from PBMCs. The CDR3 reads CASSLVQGDTQYF. CDR3 bases: TGTGCCAGCAGCTTAGTTCAGGGGGATACGCAGTATTTT.